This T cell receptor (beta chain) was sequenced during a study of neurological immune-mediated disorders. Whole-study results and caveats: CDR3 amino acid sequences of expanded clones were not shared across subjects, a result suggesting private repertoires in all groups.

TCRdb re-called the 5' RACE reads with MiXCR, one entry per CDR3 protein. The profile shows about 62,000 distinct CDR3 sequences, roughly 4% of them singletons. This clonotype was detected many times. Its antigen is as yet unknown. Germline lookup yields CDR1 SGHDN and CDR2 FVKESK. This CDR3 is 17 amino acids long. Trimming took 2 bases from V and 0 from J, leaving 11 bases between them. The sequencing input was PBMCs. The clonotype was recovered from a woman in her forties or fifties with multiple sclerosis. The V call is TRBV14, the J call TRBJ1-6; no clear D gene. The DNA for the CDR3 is TGTGCCAGCAGCCAACGGGCGGCGAGCTCCTATAATTCACCCCTCCACTTT. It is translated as CASSQRAASSYNSPLHF.